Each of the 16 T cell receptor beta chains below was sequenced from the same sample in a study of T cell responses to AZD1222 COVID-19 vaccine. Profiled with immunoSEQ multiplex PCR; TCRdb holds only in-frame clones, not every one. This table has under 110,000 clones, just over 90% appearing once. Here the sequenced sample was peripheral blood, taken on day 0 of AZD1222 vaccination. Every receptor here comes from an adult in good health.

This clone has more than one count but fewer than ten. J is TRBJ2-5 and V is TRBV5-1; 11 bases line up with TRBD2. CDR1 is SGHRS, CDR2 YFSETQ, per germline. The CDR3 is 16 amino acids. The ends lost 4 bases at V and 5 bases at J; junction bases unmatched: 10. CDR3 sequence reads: CASSPDLAGGGETQYF. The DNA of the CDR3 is TGCGCCAGCAGCCCAGACCTAGCGGGGGGCGGGGAGACCCAGTACTTC.

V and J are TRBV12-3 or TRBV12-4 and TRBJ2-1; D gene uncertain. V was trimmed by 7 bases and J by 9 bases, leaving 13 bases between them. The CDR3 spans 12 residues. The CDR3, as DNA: TGTGCCAGCACCCTCAGACTCGGTGAGCAGTTCTTC. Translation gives CASTLRLGEQFF.

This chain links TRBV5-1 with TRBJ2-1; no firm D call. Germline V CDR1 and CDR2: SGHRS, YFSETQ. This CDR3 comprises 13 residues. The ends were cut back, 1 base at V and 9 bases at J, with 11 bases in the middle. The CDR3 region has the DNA TGCGCCAGCAGCTTGCACCCCGGCGTTGAGCAGTTCTTC. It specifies CASSLHPGVEQFF.

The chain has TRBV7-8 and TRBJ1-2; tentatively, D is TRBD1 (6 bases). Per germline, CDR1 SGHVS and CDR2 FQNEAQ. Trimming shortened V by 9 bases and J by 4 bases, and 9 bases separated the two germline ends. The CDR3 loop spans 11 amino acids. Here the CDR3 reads CASGQTYGYTF. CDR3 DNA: TGTGCCAGTGGACAGACCTATGGCTACACCTTC.

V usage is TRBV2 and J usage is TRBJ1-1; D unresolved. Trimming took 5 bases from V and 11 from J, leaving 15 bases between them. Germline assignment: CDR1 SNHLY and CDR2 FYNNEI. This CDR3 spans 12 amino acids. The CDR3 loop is CASSYDRTGAFF. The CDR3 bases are TGTGCCAGCAGTTATGACCGGACTGGCGCTTTCTTT.

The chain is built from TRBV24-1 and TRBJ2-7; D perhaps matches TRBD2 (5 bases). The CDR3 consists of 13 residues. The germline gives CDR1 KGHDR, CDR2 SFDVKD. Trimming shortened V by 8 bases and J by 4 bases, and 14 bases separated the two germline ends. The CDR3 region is CATNLPRGYEQYF. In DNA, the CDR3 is TGTGCCACCAACCTCCCCCGAGGGTACGAGCAGTACTTC.

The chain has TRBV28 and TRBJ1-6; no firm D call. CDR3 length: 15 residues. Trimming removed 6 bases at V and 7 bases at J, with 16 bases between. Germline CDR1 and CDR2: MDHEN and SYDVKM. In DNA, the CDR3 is TGTGCCAGCAGCCCAATAATTGCGCAAAATTCACCCCTCCACTTT. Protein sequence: CASSPIIAQNSPLHF. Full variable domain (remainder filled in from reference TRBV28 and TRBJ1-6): DVKVTQSSRYLVKRTGEKVFLECVQDMDHENMFWYRQDPGLGLRLIYFSYDVKMKEKGDIPEGYSVSREKKERFSLILESASTNQTSMYLCASSPIIAQNSPLHFGNGTRLTVT.

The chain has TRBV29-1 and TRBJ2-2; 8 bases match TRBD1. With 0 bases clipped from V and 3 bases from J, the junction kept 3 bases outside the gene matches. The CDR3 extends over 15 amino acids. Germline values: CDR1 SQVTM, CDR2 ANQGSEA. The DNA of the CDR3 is TGCAGCGTTGAAGACTCCAGGGGGCACACCGGGGAGCTGTTTTTT. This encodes CSVEDSRGHTGELFF.

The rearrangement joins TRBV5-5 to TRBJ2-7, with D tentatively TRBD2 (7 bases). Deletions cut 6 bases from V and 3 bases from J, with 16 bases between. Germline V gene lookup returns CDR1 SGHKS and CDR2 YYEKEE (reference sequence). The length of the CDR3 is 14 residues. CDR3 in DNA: TGTGCCAGCAACCCCTTGGGGGGGCACTACGAGCAGTACTTC. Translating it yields CASNPLGGHYEQYF.

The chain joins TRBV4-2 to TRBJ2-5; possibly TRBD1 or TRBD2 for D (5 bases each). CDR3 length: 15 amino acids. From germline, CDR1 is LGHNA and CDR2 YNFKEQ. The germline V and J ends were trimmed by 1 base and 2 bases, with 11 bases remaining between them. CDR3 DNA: TGTGCCAGCAGCCAAGCCGGGGCTTATCAAGAGACCCAGTACTTC. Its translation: CASSQAGAYQETQYF.

The CDR3 coding sequence is TGTGCCAGCAGCCAAGATATCAGAGGACAGGGGGTGGGCAATGAGCAGTTCTTC. It yields the protein CASSQDIRGQGVGNEQFF. This rearrangement joins TRBV3-1 (or the pseudogene TRBV3-2) to TRBJ2-1; 10 bases agree with TRBD1. This CDR3 spans 18 amino acids. J was trimmed by 6 bases and V by 0 bases; bases with no gene match: 11. Germline assignment: CDR1 LGHDT and CDR2 YNNKEL (reference sequence).

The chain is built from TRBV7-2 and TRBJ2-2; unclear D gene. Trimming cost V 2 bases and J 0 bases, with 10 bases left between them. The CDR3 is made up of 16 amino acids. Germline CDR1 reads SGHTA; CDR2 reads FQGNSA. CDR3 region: CASSLKYRTNTGELFF. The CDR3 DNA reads TGTGCCAGCAGCTTAAAGTACCGCACGAACACCGGGGAGCTGTTTTTT.

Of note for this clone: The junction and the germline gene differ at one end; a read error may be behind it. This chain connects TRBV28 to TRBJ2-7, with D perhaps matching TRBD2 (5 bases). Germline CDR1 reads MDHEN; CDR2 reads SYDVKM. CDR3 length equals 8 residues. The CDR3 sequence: CASSCGPF. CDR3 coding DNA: TGTGCCAGCAGTTGCGGGCCTTTC.

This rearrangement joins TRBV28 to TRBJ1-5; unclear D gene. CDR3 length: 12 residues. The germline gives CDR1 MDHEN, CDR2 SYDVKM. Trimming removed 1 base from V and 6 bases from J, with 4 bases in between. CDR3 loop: CASSLFPQPQHF. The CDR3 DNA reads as TGTGCCAGCAGTTTATTCCCTCAGCCCCAGCATTTT.

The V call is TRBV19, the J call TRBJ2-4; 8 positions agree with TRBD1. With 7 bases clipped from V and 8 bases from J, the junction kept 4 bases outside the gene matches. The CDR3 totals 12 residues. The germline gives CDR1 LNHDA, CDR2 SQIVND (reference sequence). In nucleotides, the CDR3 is TGTGCCAGTAACCAACAGGGGGACATTCAGTACTTC. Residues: CASNQQGDIQYF.

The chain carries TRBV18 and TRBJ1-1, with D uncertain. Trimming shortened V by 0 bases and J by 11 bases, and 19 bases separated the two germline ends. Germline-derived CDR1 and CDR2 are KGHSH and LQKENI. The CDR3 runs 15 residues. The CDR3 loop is CASSPPDRVMGVAFF. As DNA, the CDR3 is TGTGCCAGCTCACCACCAGATAGGGTTATGGGAGTGGCTTTCTTT.